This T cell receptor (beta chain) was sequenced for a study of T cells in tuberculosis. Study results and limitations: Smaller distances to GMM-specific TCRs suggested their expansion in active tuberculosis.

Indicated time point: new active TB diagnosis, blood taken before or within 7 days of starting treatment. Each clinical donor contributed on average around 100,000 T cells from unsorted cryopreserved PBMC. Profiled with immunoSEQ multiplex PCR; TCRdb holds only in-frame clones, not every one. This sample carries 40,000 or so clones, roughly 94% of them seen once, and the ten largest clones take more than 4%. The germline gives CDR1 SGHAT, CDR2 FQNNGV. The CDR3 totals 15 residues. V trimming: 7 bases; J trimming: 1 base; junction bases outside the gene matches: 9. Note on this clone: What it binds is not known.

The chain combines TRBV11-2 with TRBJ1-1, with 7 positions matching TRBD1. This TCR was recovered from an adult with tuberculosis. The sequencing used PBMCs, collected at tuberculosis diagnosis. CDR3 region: CASTQYRGGNTEAFF. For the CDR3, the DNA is TGTGCCAGCACCCAATACAGGGGCGGGAACACTGAAGCTTTCTTT.